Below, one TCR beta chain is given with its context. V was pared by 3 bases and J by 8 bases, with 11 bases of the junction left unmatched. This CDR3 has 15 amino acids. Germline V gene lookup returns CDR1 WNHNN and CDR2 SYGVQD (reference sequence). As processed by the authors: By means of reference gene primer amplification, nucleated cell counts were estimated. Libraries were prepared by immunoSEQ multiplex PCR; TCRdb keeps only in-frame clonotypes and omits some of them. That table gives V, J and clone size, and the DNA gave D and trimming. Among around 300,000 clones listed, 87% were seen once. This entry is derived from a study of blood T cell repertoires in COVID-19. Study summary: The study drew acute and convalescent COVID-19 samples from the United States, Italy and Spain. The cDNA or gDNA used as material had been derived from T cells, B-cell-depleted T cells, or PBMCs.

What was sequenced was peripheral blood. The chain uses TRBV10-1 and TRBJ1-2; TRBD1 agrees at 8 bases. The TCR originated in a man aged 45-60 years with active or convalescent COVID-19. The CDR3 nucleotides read TGCGCCAGCAGTGACCAGGGGGCAAGTGGAGAAGGCTACACCTTC. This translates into CASSDQGASGEGYTF.